The clone carrying this T cell receptor beta chain has a handful of counts. Its target is not known. The record originates from a study of cytomegalovirus exposure and HLA in healthy donors. General study findings and limits: Through in vitro validation, three CMV-associated chains were shown to be specific for CMV antigens. Indistinguishable V segments, including TRBV6-2 and TRBV6-3, were excluded. Later analysis indicated greater clonal expansion among HLA-associated TCR beta chains than among equally common other chains.

The V gene end was trimmed by 2 bases and the J gene end by 5 bases; junction bases not matched to a gene: 9. This CDR3 comprises 16 residues. The germline gives CDR1 SNHLY, CDR2 FYNNEI. The PCR was carried out with 60 Vbeta primers and 13 Jbeta primers. TCRdb keeps only in-frame clones here, not all; method: immunoSEQ multiplex PCR. The sample includes 150,000 to 200,000 clones, over 80% seen only once; the top ten take 1.9%. What was sequenced was PBMCs. This sequence was found in a human donor in good health. The gene calls are TRBV2 and TRBJ2-7, with 10 bases identical to TRBD1. CDR3 bases: TGTGCCAGCAGTGAACTAGGGGGACAGGGGATCCACGAGCAGTACTTC. Its translation is CASSELGGQGIHEQYF.